The 22 T cell receptor beta chains listed next were all sequenced from one sample in a study of T cell repertoires in cytomegalovirus infection. One entry per CDR3 protein, called by TCRdb with MiXCR from the reads. Altogether more than 400,000 distinct CDR3 sequences are present, approximately 25% being singletons, with the ten largest covering roughly 13%. Sequencing was carried out using PBMCs. These receptors came from a human donor in good health (CMV status not recorded). Some clones in this sample may be carry-over from other donors' samples.

This clonotype was seen repeatedly, ten times or more. The CDR3 sequence: CAWTTRGNSPLHF. CDR3 bases: TGTGCCTGGACAACAAGGGGTAATTCACCCCTCCACTTT. The rearrangement links TRBV30 to TRBJ1-6; D perhaps matches TRBD1 (5 bases). The CDR3 totals 13 residues. Trimming took 4 bases from V and 6 from J, leaving 10 bases between them. CDR1 is GTSNPN and CDR2 is SVGIG in the germline V gene (reference sequence).

The sample holds many counts of this clonotype. The rearrangement uses TRBV7-3 and TRBJ2-2; unclear D gene. The CDR3 is 13 residues long. The germline V and J ends were trimmed by 5 bases and 8 bases, with 12 bases remaining between them. Germline V gene lookup returns CDR1 SGHTA and CDR2 FQGTGA. In DNA form, the CDR3 reads TGTGCCAGCAGCCGGACCGAACAGGGGGAGCTGTTTTTT. Its translation: CASSRTEQGELFF.

Ten or more counts support this clonotype. The chain links TRBV7-2 to TRBJ2-7, with 9 positions matching TRBD2. The CDR3 totals 19 residues. Germline lookup yields CDR1 SGHTA and CDR2 FQGNSA. Germline trimming cut 5 bases from V and 0 bases from J; bases unmatched to any gene: 17. CDR3 protein: CASSPKTSGLIHSSYEQYF. CDR3 bases: TGTGCCAGCAGCCCTAAGACTAGCGGCCTGATCCATTCCTCCTACGAGCAGTACTTC.

The table lists this clonotype with many counts. The V and J genes are TRBV7-2 and TRBJ2-3; 9 bases fit TRBD2. The CDR3 runs 15 residues. The germline V gene encodes CDR1 SGHTA and CDR2 FQGNSA. Trimming removed 5 bases from V and 0 bases from J; junction bases left unmatched: 3. The DNA for the CDR3 is TGTGCCAGCAGCCCACTAGCGGGTAGCACAGATACGCAGTATTTT. Translated, it gives CASSPLAGSTDTQYF.

The chain combines TRBV6-2 or TRBV6-3 with TRBJ2-7; TRBD1 aligns across 9 bases. The trim removed 6 bases at V and 5 bases at J, leaving 2 bases unmatched. The CDR3 sequence is 12 residues long. From germline, CDR1 is MNHEY and CDR2 SVGEGT. The chain's CDR3 is CASRNRGHEQYV. DNA of the CDR3: TGTGCCAGCAGGAACAGGGGGCACGAGCAGTACGTC.

The chain couples TRBV6-2 or TRBV6-3 to TRBJ2-7; D is perhaps TRBD1 (5 bases). Germline V gene lookup returns CDR1 MNHEY and CDR2 SVGEGT. The CDR3 length is 14 residues. V was trimmed by 6 bases and J by 3 bases, leaving 15 bases between them. The CDR3 nucleotides read TGTGCCAGCAGACCCCGTTTACAGGTCTACGAGCAGTACGTC. Encoded protein: CASRPRLQVYEQYV.

This clonotype was seen a handful of times. The chain combines TRBV7-2 with TRBJ2-1, with TRBD2 matching 11 bases. Germline V gene lookup returns CDR1 SGHTA and CDR2 FQGNSA. Unmatched junction bases numbered 6, after V lost 2 bases and J lost 6 bases. The CDR3 runs 16 residues. CDR3 sequence reads: CASSLMVAGGSNEQFF. The CDR3 region has the DNA TGTGCCAGCAGCTTAATGGTAGCGGGAGGGTCCAATGAGCAGTTCTTC.

The chain is built from TRBV4-2 and TRBJ1-5; D remains unclear. Germline values: CDR1 LGHNA, CDR2 YNFKEQ. Between the trimmed V and J ends, which lost 0 bases and 3 bases, there was a span of 15 bases. The CDR3 runs 17 residues. CDR3 region: CASSQDAATLPNQPQHF. The CDR3 bases are TGTGCCAGCAGCCAAGATGCGGCCACTCTACCCAATCAGCCCCAGCATTTT.

The genes are TRBV7-8 and TRBJ1-5, with a tentative D call TRBD1 (5 bases). The germline V gene encodes CDR1 SGHVS and CDR2 FQNEAQ. Deletions cut 2 bases from V and 6 bases from J, with 14 bases between. The CDR3 totals 15 residues. CDR3 DNA sequence: TGTGCCAGCAGCTTAAGGGGAGGGGTTAGTCAGCCCCAGCATTTT. Its translation is CASSLRGGVSQPQHF. Full variable domain (rest looked up from reference TRBV7-8 and TRBJ1-5): GAGVSQSPRYKVAKRGQDVALRCDPISGHVSLFWYQQALGQGPEFLTYFQNEAQLDKSGLPSDRFFAERPEGSVSTLKIQRTQQEDSAVYLCASSLRGGVSQPQHFGDGTRLSIL.

The rearrangement joins TRBV12-3 or TRBV12-4 to TRBJ1-3, with 7 bases matching TRBD1. V lost 6 bases, J lost 4 bases, and 3 bases stayed unmatched. This CDR3 has 13 amino acids. This CDR3 is CASSEGQGNTIYF. DNA for the CDR3: TGTGCCAGCAGCGAGGGACAGGGAAACACCATATATTTT.

Only a few counts were recorded for this clonotype. The chain recombines TRBV6-5 with TRBJ2-1, with a tentative D call TRBD1 (5 bases). Germline CDR1 MNHEY, CDR2 SVGAGI. Trimming pared 1 base from V and 8 bases from J, leaving 12 bases between. CDR3 length: 14 amino acids. In nucleotides, the CDR3 is TGTGCCAGCAGTTACTGGCCAGGGAATTATGAGCAGTTCTTC. Protein sequence: CASSYWPGNYEQFF.

In its sample, this clonotype was seen a few times. The V and J genes are TRBV6-5 and TRBJ1-1; D is perhaps TRBD1 (5 bases). Germline V gene lookup returns CDR1 MNHEY and CDR2 SVGAGI. This CDR3 is built from 15 residues. Trimming took 4 bases from V and 5 from J, leaving 17 bases between them. CDR3 in amino acids: CASSWASGPRTEAFF. The CDR3 region has the DNA TGTGCCAGCAGTTGGGCCTCGGGGCCGAGGACTGAAGCTTTCTTT.

J is TRBJ2-1 and V is TRBV19; 12 bases agree with TRBD2. The CDR3 extends over 16 amino acids. V was pared by 3 bases and J by 3 bases, with 3 bases of the junction left unmatched. The germline gives CDR1 LNHDA, CDR2 SQIVND (reference sequence). As DNA, the CDR3 is TGTGCCAGTAGTATGCTAGCGGGAGGGTTCTACAATGAGCAGTTCTTC. Protein sequence: CASSMLAGGFYNEQFF.

This clonotype was detected ten times or more. The V call is TRBV7-2, the J call TRBJ2-1, with no clear D. Deletions cut 3 bases from V and 9 bases from J, with 12 bases between. This CDR3 contains 13 residues. Germline loops: CDR1 SGHTA, CDR2 FQGNSA. The CDR3 DNA follows: TGTGCCAGCAGCTTTGGACCACCACCTGAGCAGTTCTTC. Its translation: CASSFGPPPEQFF.

Many counts were recorded for this clonotype. This chain uses TRBV7-2 with TRBJ2-3, with TRBD2 matching 7 bases. CDR1 SGHTA and CDR2 FQGNSA come from the germline V gene. The CDR3 spans 15 residues. With 0 bases clipped from V and 0 bases from J, the junction kept 0 bases outside the gene matches. Here the CDR3 reads CASSLAGGSTDTQYF. Here the CDR3 DNA reads TGTGCCAGCAGCTTAGCGGGAGGGAGCACAGATACGCAGTATTTT.

J is TRBJ2-1 and V is TRBV4-1, with TRBD2 as a possible D gene (5 bases). Between the trimmed V and J ends, which lost 4 bases and 6 bases, there was a span of 13 bases. Germline V lookup: CDR1 MGHRA, CDR2 YSYEKL. This CDR3 has 14 amino acids. The CDR3 sequence is CASSLWSSVNEQFF. The CDR3, as DNA: TGCGCCAGCAGCCTTTGGAGTAGCGTCAATGAGCAGTTCTTC.

A few counts support this clonotype. The chain carries TRBV20-1 and TRBJ1-2; maybe TRBD1 (5 bases). CDR3 size: 14 residues. Trimming removed 0 bases from V and 8 bases from J, with 16 bases in between. CDR1 is DFQATT, CDR2 SNEGSKA, per germline (reference sequence). CDR3 amino acids: CSARDRWGGSGYTF. The CDR3 DNA sequence: TGCAGTGCTAGAGATAGGTGGGGCGGATCAGGCTACACCTTC.

This clonotype was found many times. The chain combines TRBV7-2 with TRBJ2-1, with D possibly matching TRBD2 (6 bases). V was shortened by 3 bases and J by 8 bases, with 11 bases between the two germline ends. The CDR3 sequence is 13 residues long. Germline lookup yields CDR1 SGHTA and CDR2 FQGNSA. The CDR3 region is CASSFGGSDEQFF. CDR3 nucleotide sequence: TGTGCCAGCAGCTTCGGGGGTTCGGATGAGCAGTTCTTC. The whole variable domain, filled in from reference TRBV7-2 and TRBJ2-1, reads GAGVSQSPSNKVTEKGKDVELRCDPISGHTALYWYRQSLGQGLEFLIYFQGNSAPDKSGLPSDRFSAERTGGSVSTLTIQRTQQEDSAVYLCASSFGGSDEQFFGPGTRLTVL.

V is TRBV19 and J is TRBJ2-5; perhaps TRBD1 as D (5 bases). The CDR3 covers 17 residues. In germline, CDR1 is LNHDA, CDR2 SQIVND (reference sequence). V shed 2 bases and J shed 1 base, with 17 bases lying between them. The CDR3 loop is CASSISFRTLRQETQYF. CDR3 nucleotide sequence: TGTGCCAGTAGTATAAGTTTCCGGACACTTCGCCAAGAGACCCAGTACTTC.

J is TRBJ2-7 and V is TRBV12-3 or TRBV12-4; 13 bases map to TRBD2. V was pared by 6 bases and J by 2 bases, with 1 base of the junction left unmatched. The CDR3 has 14 residues. Here the CDR3 reads CASRGTSGAYEQYF. The CDR3 region has the DNA TGTGCCAGCAGGGGGACTAGCGGGGCCTACGAGCAGTACTTC.

The chain carries TRBV19 and TRBJ1-2; D remains unclear. Trimming cost V 8 bases and J 0 bases, with 7 bases left between them. CDR3 length: 12 residues. CDR1 is LNHDA, CDR2 SQIVND, per germline (reference sequence). The CDR3 DNA is TGTGCCAGTGCCCGGACTAACTATGGCTACACCTTC. It specifies CASARTNYGYTF.

The V and J genes are TRBV20-1 and TRBJ2-7; 8 bases are shared with TRBD2. The trim removed 1 base at V and 4 bases at J, leaving 9 bases unmatched. Germline-derived CDR1 and CDR2 are DFQATT and SNEGSKA (reference sequence). The CDR3 sequence is 15 residues long. CDR3 residues: CSARVRGRPSYEQYF. The CDR3 nucleotides are TGCAGTGCTAGAGTACGCGGGAGGCCCTCTTACGAGCAGTACTTC.